The 2 T cell receptor beta chains below were found in one sample sequenced in a study of blood T cell repertoires in COVID-19. Using immunoSEQ multiplex PCR, the repertoire was profiled, and TCRdb retains in-frame clones only, with some absent. Of approximately 60,000 clones in the sample, around 84% were seen once. The specimen was peripheral blood. These receptors originate from a man aged 45-60 years with active COVID-19.

This chain connects TRBV6-5 to TRBJ2-7; maybe TRBD1 (6 bases). The CDR3 covers 14 residues. Trimming shortened V by 5 bases and J by 2 bases, and 13 bases separated the two germline ends. Germline loops: CDR1 MNHEY, CDR2 SVGAGI. The CDR3 DNA reads TGTGCCAGCAGTACGCCGGGACAAACCTACGAGCAGTACTTC. This codes for CASSTPGQTYEQYF.

This clone showed up just once. The genes are TRBV18 and TRBJ2-5; TRBD1 matches 9 bases. J lost 2 bases, V lost 5 bases, and 3 bases had no gene match. CDR1 is KGHSH and CDR2 is LQKENI in the germline V gene. The CDR3 has 14 residues. The CDR3 nucleotides are TGTGCCAGCTCATCTGGGACAGGGCAAGAGACCCAGTACTTC. Amino acid sequence: CASSSGTGQETQYF.